The 14 T cell receptor beta chains below were found in one sample sequenced in a study of blood T cell repertoires in COVID-19 (dated by TCRdb to 2018 to 2021). Library generation was performed with the immunoSEQ multiplex PCR assay. Imported from immuneACCESS, the table was reduced by TCRdb to in-frame sequences with V and J called. These copies leave out some clones; in studies compared against another copy, an unresolved V gene accounts for under half, and the cause of the remainder is not known. A total of 220,000 or so clones appear in this sample, 75% to 90% of them only once. The ten largest account for around 8% of the sample. The sequenced sample was peripheral blood. These receptors were obtained from a woman of 80 years or more with COVID-19, enrolled during active disease.

V is TRBV14 and J is TRBJ1-4; TRBD1 matches at 10 bases. The CDR3 length is 17 residues. Germline V gene sequence: CDR1 SGHDN, CDR2 FVKESK. V lost 0 bases to trimming and J lost 7 bases; unmatched junction nucleotides: 8. The CDR3 here is CASSQEGSGTGVEKLFF. The CDR3 DNA follows: TGTGCCAGCAGCCAAGAGGGTTCCGGGACAGGGGTTGAAAAACTGTTTTTT.

The chain couples TRBV4-1 to TRBJ2-5; D is perhaps TRBD2 (6 bases). The CDR3 has 14 amino acids. Germline assignment: CDR1 MGHRA and CDR2 YSYEKL. Deletions cut 1 base from V and 5 bases from J, with 11 bases between. CDR3 bases: TGCGCCAGCAGCCAAGCCGGGGGTAGGGAGACCCAGTACTTC. It yields the protein CASSQAGGRETQYF.

The V call is TRBV5-6, the J call TRBJ2-4; TRBD1 agrees at 8 bases. The CDR3 extends over 14 amino acids. Germline-derived CDR1 and CDR2 are SGHDT and YYEEEE. V shed 5 bases and J 7 bases; nucleotides not matched to a gene: 8. CDR3 DNA sequence: TGTGCCAGCAGTCAGGACAGGGCGCTGAACATTCAGTACTTC. This encodes CASSQDRALNIQYF.

The chain uses TRBV4-2 and TRBJ1-5; TRBD1 is a possible D gene (6 bases). Germline CDR1 is LGHNA and CDR2 is YNFKEQ. V was shortened by 0 bases and J by 6 bases, with 9 bases between the two germline ends. This CDR3 has 14 amino acids. Here the CDR3 reads CASSQDRGPQPQHF. CDR3 coding DNA: TGTGCCAGCAGCCAAGACAGGGGACCTCAGCCCCAGCATTTT.

The chain employs TRBV7-2 and TRBJ2-6; D perhaps matches TRBD1 (6 bases). Deletions cut 4 bases from V and 1 base from J, with 17 bases between. The CDR3 contains 18 residues. Germline CDR1 and CDR2: SGHTA and FQGNSA. CDR3 DNA sequence: TGTGCCAGCAGCTCATACAGGGTTAGCCAATCTGGGGCCAACGTCCTGACTTTC. Translated: CASSSYRVSQSGANVLTF.

The chain is built from TRBV7-2 and TRBJ1-1; 7 bases are shared with TRBD1. V gave up 6 bases and J gave up 5 bases; unmatched junction bases: 9. The V gene's germline CDR1 is SGHTA and CDR2 FQGNSA. The CDR3 sequence is 14 residues long. CDR3: CASRETGSSTEAFF. The DNA of the CDR3 is TGTGCCAGCAGAGAGACAGGGTCCTCTACTGAAGCTTTCTTT.

This clone was seen a single time. This chain joins TRBV6-4 and TRBJ1-3; possible D gene TRBD1, 5 bases. V lost 4 bases and J 2 bases, leaving 15 bases between the germline ends. CDR3 length: 16 amino acids. Per germline, CDR1 MRHNA and CDR2 SNTAGT. CDR3 sequence (DNA): TGTGCCAGCAGTGGGGCGGGGCCCGAAGCTGGAAACACCATATATTTT. Protein sequence: CASSGAGPEAGNTIYF.

The genes are TRBV24-1 and TRBJ2-3; D perhaps matches TRBD2 (6 bases). Trimming stripped 5 bases from V and 6 bases from J, with 17 bases between. From germline, CDR1 is KGHDR and CDR2 SFDVKD. This CDR3 spans 15 amino acids. The chain's CDR3 is CATSVKAGLGDTQYF. DNA for the CDR3: TGTGCCACCAGTGTGAAGGCGGGACTGGGGGATACGCAGTATTTT.

The chain uses TRBV2 and TRBJ1-3, with TRBD1 matching 7 bases. The CDR3 has 14 amino acids. J lost 4 bases, V lost 2 bases, and 2 bases had no gene match. Germline V lookup: CDR1 SNHLY, CDR2 FYNNEI. The CDR3 spells CASSEQGEGNTIYF. DNA of the CDR3: TGTGCCAGCAGTGAACAGGGGGAAGGAAACACCATATATTTT.

V usage is TRBV5-8 and J usage is TRBJ1-1; unclear D gene. Germline V gene lookup returns CDR1 SGHTS and CDR2 YDEGEE. Trimming left V 0 bases short and J 1 base short, with 4 bases between. CDR3 length: 13 residues. CDR3 loop: CASSLGRNTEAFF. CDR3 nucleotides: TGTGCCAGCAGCTTGGGCAGGAACACTGAAGCTTTCTTT.

This clone was recorded only once. The chain recombines TRBV27 with TRBJ1-2; D is uncertain. Trimming took off 5 bases at V and 0 bases at J, with 13 bases between the two ends. The CDR3 has 15 residues. Germline CDR1 and CDR2: MNHEY and SMNVEV (reference sequence). This CDR3 is CASSRNGASNYGYTF. The DNA for the CDR3 is TGTGCCAGCAGTCGAAACGGAGCTTCTAACTATGGCTACACCTTC.

The table lists this clone with a count of one. This chain uses TRBV6-5 with TRBJ2-1; TRBD2 agrees at 7 bases. In germline, CDR1 is MNHEY, CDR2 SVGAGI. The J segment lost 7 bases and the V segment lost 6 bases, leaving 12 bases of the junction unmatched. This CDR3 contains 15 residues. The CDR3, as DNA: TGTGCCAGCAGCCCAAGGGAGGGACGGGGGAATGAGCAGTTCTTC. Protein product: CASSPREGRGNEQFF.

The J gene is TRBJ1-2, the V gene TRBV6-5; 8 nucleotides agree with TRBD1. The CDR3 runs to 13 residues. The junction had 4 bases not matched to a gene; V was cut back by 7 bases and J by 3 bases. Germline loops: CDR1 MNHEY, CDR2 SVGAGI. The CDR3 nucleotides read TGTGCCAGCAAGGACAGGGATCACTATGGCTACACCTTC. Its protein product is CASKDRDHYGYTF.

This clone was seen once. This sequence joins TRBV15 and TRBJ1-1; tentatively, D is TRBD1 (5 bases). CDR3 length equals 13 residues. The V and J ends lost 0 bases and 11 bases respectively, with 13 bases between them. Germline V gene sequence: CDR1 LNHNV, CDR2 YYDKDF (reference sequence). CDR3 residues: CATSRDLGGYAFF. CDR3 bases: TGTGCCACCAGCAGAGATCTTGGGGGGTATGCTTTCTTT.